This T cell receptor beta chain was sequenced for a study of T cells in Graves' hyperthyroidism and ophthalmopathy. Per the germline V gene, CDR1 is MGHRA and CDR2 is YSYEKL. This CDR3 is built from 14 residues. V was pared by 4 bases and J by 6 bases, with 5 bases of the junction left unmatched. Researchers took RNA transcripts and amplified the TCR beta CDR3 regions from them. The HTBI set primed first-round TCR CDR3 RT-PCR. TCRdb re-derived calls from the multiplex PCR reads in MiXCR, one entry per CDR3 protein. The sample has some 440,000 distinct CDR3 sequences; roughly 14% are singletons. This receptor was identified in a woman younger than 30 with Graves' hyperthyroidism. The rearrangement links TRBV4-1 to TRBJ2-3; 9 nucleotides line up with TRBD2. Sequenced material: blood. The CDR3, as DNA: TGCGCCAGCAGCCTCGGGACTAGCAGGGATACGCAGTATTTT. This translates into CASSLGTSRDTQYF.